This T cell receptor beta chain was sequenced for a study of T cells in Graves' hyperthyroidism and ophthalmopathy. Study-wide points: By a 13 V-J model, ophthalmopathy was set apart from stable hyperthyroidism.

In this sample, this clonotype turned up many times. The antigen is undetermined. TCR beta CDR3 region amplification was performed from RNA transcripts. The TCR CDR3 first-round RT-PCR relied on the HTBI primer set. TCRdb re-derived calls from the multiplex PCR reads in MiXCR, one entry per CDR3 protein. The table has about 400,000 distinct CDR3 sequences, roughly 13% seen once. Germline CDR1 GTSNPN, CDR2 SVGIG (reference sequence). The CDR3 totals 13 residues. V lost 1 base and J lost 4, with 8 bases in between. At least 3 on the Clinical Activity Score was recorded for ophthalmopathy patients, who also had NOSPECS grade at least 4 and duration under 3 months.

Source material: blood. This receptor was identified in a man aged 45-60 years with Graves' ophthalmopathy. V usage is TRBV30 and J usage is TRBJ1-5; no reliable D call. The CDR3 region has the DNA TGTGCCTGGAGTGCCGAAAAAAATCAGCCCCAGCATTTT. Its protein product is CAWSAEKNQPQHF.